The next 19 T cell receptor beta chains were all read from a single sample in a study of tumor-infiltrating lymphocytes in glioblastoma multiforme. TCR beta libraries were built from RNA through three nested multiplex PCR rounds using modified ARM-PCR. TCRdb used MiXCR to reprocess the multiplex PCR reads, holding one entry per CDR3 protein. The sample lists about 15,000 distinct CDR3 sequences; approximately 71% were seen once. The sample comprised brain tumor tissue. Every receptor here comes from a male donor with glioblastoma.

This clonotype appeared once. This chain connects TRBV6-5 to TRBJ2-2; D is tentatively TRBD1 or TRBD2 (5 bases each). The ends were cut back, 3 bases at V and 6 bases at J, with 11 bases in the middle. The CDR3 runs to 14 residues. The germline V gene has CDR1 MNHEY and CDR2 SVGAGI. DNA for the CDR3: TGTGCCAGCAGTTATAGTCTGGGGGCCGGGGAGCTGTTTTTT. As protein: CASSYSLGAGELFF.

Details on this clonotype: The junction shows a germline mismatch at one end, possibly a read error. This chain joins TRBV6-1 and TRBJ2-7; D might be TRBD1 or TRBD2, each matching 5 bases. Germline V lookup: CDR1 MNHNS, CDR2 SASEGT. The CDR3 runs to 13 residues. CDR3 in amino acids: CAGTILGGYEQYF. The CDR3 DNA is TGTGCCGGGACCATATTGGGCGGTTACGAGCAATACTTC.

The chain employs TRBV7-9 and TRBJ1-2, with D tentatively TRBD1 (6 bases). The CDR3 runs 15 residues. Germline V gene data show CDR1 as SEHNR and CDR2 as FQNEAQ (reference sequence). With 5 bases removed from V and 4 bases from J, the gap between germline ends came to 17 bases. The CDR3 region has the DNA TGTGCCAGCAGCCAGAGGCAGGGGCAGATCTATGGCTACACCTTC. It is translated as CASSQRQGQIYGYTF. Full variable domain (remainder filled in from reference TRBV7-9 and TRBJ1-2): DTGVSQNPRHKITKRGQNVTFRCDPISEHNRLYWYRQTLGQGPEFLTYFQNEAQLEKSRLLSDRFSAERPKGSFSTLEIQRTEQGDSAMYLCASSQRQGQIYGYTFGSGTRLTVV.

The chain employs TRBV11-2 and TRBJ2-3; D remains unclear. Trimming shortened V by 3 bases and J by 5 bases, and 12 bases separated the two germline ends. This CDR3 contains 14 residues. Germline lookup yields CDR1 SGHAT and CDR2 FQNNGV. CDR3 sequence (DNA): TGTGCCAGCAGCTTGCTGGCGTGGGAAGATACGCAGTATTTT. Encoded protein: CASSLLAWEDTQYF.

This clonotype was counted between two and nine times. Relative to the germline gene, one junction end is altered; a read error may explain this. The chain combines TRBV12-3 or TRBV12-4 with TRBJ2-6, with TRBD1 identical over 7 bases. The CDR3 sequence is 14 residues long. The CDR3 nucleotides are TGTGCCAGCACCACAGGGGCTGAGGCCAACGTCCTAACTTTC. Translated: CASTTGAEANVLTF.

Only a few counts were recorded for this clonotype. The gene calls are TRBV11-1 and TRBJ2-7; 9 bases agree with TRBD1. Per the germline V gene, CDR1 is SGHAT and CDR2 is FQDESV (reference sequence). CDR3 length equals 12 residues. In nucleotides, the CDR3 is TGTGCTGGCAGCGGACAGGGGTGCGAGCAGTACTTC. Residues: CAGSGQGCEQYF. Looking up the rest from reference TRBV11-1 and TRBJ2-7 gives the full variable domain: EAEVAQSPRYKITEKSQAVAFWCDPISGHATLYWYRQILGQGPELLVQFQDESVVDDSQLPKDRFSAERLKGVDSTLKIQPAELGDSAMYLCAGSGQGCEQYFGPGTRLTVT.

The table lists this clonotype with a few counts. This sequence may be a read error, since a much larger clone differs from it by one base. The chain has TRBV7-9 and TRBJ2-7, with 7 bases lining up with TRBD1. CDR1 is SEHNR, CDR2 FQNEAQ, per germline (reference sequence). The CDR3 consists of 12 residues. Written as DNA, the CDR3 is TGTGCCAACAGCTCCGCGACAGGGAGTCCTTTCTTC. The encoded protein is CANSSATGSPFF.

DNA of the CDR3: TGTGCCAGCACCCTGGGGGGGGATGAGCAGTTCTTC. Its protein product is CASTLGGDEQFF. The chain employs TRBV12-3 or TRBV12-4 and TRBJ2-1, with 7 bases aligning to TRBD2. The CDR3 is 12 residues long. V trimming: 7 bases; J trimming: 8 bases; junction bases outside the gene matches: 5.

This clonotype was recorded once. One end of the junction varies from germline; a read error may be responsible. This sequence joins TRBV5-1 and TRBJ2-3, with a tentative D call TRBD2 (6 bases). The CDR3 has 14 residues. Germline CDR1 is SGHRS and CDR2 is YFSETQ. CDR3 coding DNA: TGCGCCAGCTCCGGACTAATGAACACAGATAAGCAGTATTTT. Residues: CASSGLMNTDKQYF.

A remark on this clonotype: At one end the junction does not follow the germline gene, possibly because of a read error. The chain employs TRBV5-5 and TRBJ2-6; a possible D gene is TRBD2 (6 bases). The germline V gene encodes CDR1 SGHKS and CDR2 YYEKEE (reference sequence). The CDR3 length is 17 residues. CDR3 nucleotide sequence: TGTGCCGACGCCCCCCACAGCCCGATCGGCGGGGCCAACGTCCTTACTTTC. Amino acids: CADAPHSPIGGANVLTF.

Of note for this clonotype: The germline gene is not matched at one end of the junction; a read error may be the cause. CDR3 protein: CASSLSASLLYEQYF. The CDR3 DNA follows: TGCGCTAGCAGCTTAAGTGCCAGCCTCCTCTACGAGCAGTACTTC. The rearrangement uses TRBV11-2 and TRBJ2-7; D possibly corresponds to TRBD2 (5 bases). Per germline, CDR1 SGHAT and CDR2 FQNNGV. The CDR3 loop spans 15 amino acids.

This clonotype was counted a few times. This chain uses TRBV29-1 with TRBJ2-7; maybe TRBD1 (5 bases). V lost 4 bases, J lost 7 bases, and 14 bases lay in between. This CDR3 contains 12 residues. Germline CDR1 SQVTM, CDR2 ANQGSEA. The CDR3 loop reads CSVGPGNREQYF. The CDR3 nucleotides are TGCAGCGTTGGGCCAGGGAATCGGGAGCAGTACTTC.

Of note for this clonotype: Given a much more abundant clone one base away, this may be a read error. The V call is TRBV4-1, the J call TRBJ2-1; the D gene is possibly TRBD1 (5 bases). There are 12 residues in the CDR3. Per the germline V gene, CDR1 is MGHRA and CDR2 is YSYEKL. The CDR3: CAGSHPTDEQFF. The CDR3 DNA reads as TGCGCCGGCAGCCATCCGACAGATGAGCAGTTCTTC.

CDR3 protein: CAISENDRGSYEQYF. DNA for the CDR3: TGTGCCATCAGTGAGAATGACAGGGGATCCTACGAGCAGTACTTC. This rearrangement joins TRBV10-3 to TRBJ2-7, with TRBD1 matching 8 bases. V lost 2 bases, J lost 1 base, and 4 bases stayed unmatched. The CDR3 length is 15 residues. CDR1 is ENHRY, CDR2 SYGVKD, per germline.

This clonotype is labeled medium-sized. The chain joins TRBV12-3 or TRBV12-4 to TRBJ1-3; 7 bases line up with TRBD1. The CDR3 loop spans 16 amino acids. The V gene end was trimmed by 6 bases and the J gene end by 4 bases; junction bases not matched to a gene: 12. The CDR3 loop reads CASSQGQTYLGNTIYF. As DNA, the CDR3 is TGTGCCAGCAGCCAGGGACAGACTTACCTGGGAAACACCATATATTTT.

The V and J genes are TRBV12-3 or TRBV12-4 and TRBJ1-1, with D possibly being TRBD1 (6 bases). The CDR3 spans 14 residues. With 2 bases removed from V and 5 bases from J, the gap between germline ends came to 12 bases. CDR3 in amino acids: CASSLTGSSTEAFF. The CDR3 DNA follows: TGTGCCAGCAGTTTAACAGGGAGCTCGACTGAAGCTTTCTTT.

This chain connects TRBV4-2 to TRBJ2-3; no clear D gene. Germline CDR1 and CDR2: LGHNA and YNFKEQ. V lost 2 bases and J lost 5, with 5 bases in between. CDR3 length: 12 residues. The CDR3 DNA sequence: TGTGCCAGCAGCCAATCCGGAGATACGCAGTATTTT. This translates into CASSQSGDTQYF.

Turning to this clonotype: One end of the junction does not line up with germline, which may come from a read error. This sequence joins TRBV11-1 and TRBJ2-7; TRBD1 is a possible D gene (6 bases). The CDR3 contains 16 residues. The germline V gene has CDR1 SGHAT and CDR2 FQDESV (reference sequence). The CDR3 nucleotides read TGTGCCAGCAGCTTAGCGCGTCTGGTAAGGGGGTACGACCAGTACTTC. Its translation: CASSLARLVRGYDQYF.

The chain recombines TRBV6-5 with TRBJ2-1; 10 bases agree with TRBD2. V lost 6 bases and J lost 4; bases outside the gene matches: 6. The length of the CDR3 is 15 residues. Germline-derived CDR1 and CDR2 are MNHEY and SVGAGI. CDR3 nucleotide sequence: TGTGCCAGCAGCGGAGGGACTAGCGTATACAATGAGCAGTTCTTC. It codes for CASSGGTSVYNEQFF.